This T cell receptor beta chain comes out of a study of OX40 agonist ivuxolimab in advanced cancers. Study summary: Dosing consisted of intravenous ivuxolimab at 0.01 to 10 mg/kg every 2 weeks. Findings and limits, study-wide: Relative to CD4+ cells, CD8+ T cells on average had more expanded clones. Clonal expansion by week 6 occurred in CD4+ and CD8+ blood T cells (at 0.1 to 3.0 mg/kg).

Patients with a history of autoimmune disease or on systemic immunosuppression were excluded. Trimming cost V 5 bases and J 6 bases; bases outside gene matches: 6. Per the germline V gene, CDR1 is SGHTA and CDR2 is FQGNSA. CDR3 length equals 13 residues. Libraries were prepared by immunoSEQ multiplex PCR; TCRdb keeps only in-frame clonotypes and omits some of them. Among some 100,000 clones listed, 90% were seen once. As regards this clone: Antigen unknown.

This receptor was taken from an adult with an advanced solid tumor such as melanoma, head and neck, liver or kidney cancer. The sample was CD4+ or CD8+ T cells sorted from blood, taken in a trial of the OX40 agonist ivuxolimab. V is TRBV7-2 and J is TRBJ2-7; TRBD2 agrees at 8 bases. CDR3 DNA sequence: TGTGCCAGCAGCCGGGAGGGCCTAAGCGAGCAGTACTTC. Translation: CASSREGLSEQYF.